The 30 T cell receptor beta chains below come from one sample, sequenced in a study of graft-versus-host responses after intestinal transplantation. Antigens for these TCRs are unknown. Assay: immunoSEQ multiplex PCR; the TCRdb copy retains only in-frame clones and omits some. The data contain some 110,000 clones, about 90% of them seen just once; the ten biggest clones take up over 0.8%. The sequenced sample was unstimulated CD4+ T cells sorted from spleen or lymph node cells, obtained before intestinal transplant. These receptor sequences come from a human donor who received an intestinal transplant.

The CDR3 sequence: CASSLARGTKNIQYF. The CDR3 DNA reads as TGTGCCAGCAGCTTAGCGAGGGGGACCAAAAACATTCAGTACTTC. This sequence joins TRBV7-9 and TRBJ2-4; tentatively, D is TRBD1 (6 bases). Germline CDR1 SEHNR, CDR2 FQNEAQ (reference sequence). The V end was cut by 0 bases, the J end by 2 bases, with 8 bases between. This CDR3 region has 15 residues.

This clone was recorded only once. The CDR3, as DNA: TGTGCCAGCAGGCCCGCTTATACTACCTACAATGAGCAGTTCTTC. It yields the protein CASRPAYTTYNEQFF. The V and J genes are TRBV6-5 and TRBJ2-1, with no clear D. Trimming stripped 6 bases from V and 2 bases from J, with 14 bases between. Germline V gives CDR1 MNHEY, CDR2 SVGAGI. The CDR3 is made up of 15 amino acids.

The rearrangement uses TRBV6-5 and TRBJ1-2; weak D call: TRBD1 (5 bases). Germline CDR1 MNHEY, CDR2 SVGAGI. This CDR3 comprises 14 residues. Trimming removed 2 bases from V and 8 bases from J, with 15 bases in between. DNA for the CDR3: TGTGCCAGCAGTTACATGGGAAATGAGGGGGGCTACACCTTC. Its protein is CASSYMGNEGGYTF.

This clone was seen only once. The chain carries TRBV7-3 and TRBJ2-3; 10 positions match TRBD1. V lost 5 bases, J lost 4 bases, and 6 bases stayed unmatched. This CDR3 spans 15 amino acids. Germline CDR1 and CDR2: SGHTA and FQGTGA. This CDR3 reads CASSGQTGGSDTQYF. In DNA, the CDR3 is TGTGCCAGCAGCGGACAGACAGGGGGCTCAGATACGCAGTATTTT.

The chain uses TRBV5-1 and TRBJ2-1, with TRBD2 matching 7 bases. Germline V gene lookup returns CDR1 SGHRS and CDR2 YFSETQ. Germline trimming cut 5 bases from V and 2 bases from J; bases unmatched to any gene: 16. This CDR3 has 18 amino acids. The CDR3 loop is CASRRGPLPSGTYNEQFF. Written as DNA, the CDR3 is TGCGCCAGCAGGCGGGGTCCCCTTCCTAGCGGAACCTACAATGAGCAGTTCTTC.

The table lists this clone with a count of one. The chain links TRBV2 to TRBJ1-3, with D maybe TRBD1 (5 bases). Germline V CDR1 and CDR2: SNHLY, FYNNEI. CDR3 size: 13 residues. Trimming took 8 bases from V and 4 from J, leaving 12 bases between them. The CDR3 sequence is CASGTLGGNTIYF. CDR3 sequence (DNA): TGTGCCAGCGGGACCCTGGGGGGAAACACCATATATTTT.

As to this clone: Other DNA variants within this sample encode the same CDR3. The chain combines TRBV5-1 with TRBJ2-5; D assignment may be TRBD1 or TRBD2 (6 bases each). This CDR3 has 13 residues. Per the germline V gene, CDR1 is SGHRS and CDR2 is YFSETQ. V dropped 4 bases and J dropped 2 bases, with 9 bases sitting between them. CDR3 loop: CASSPGAQETQYF. CDR3 nucleotide sequence: TGCGCCAGCAGCCCGGGGGCTCAAGAGACCCAGTACTTC.

The rearrangement uses TRBV28 and TRBJ2-5; D is undetermined. This CDR3 has 13 amino acids. Germline assignment: CDR1 MDHEN and CDR2 SYDVKM. Trimming pared 2 bases from V and 1 base from J, leaving 5 bases between. The CDR3 here is CASSLAFQETQYF. The DNA of the CDR3 is TGTGCCAGCAGTTTAGCCTTCCAAGAGACCCAGTACTTC.

This clone was counted a single time. J is TRBJ1-3 and V is TRBV6-5; 8 bases line up with TRBD1. CDR1 and CDR2 (germline): MNHEY, SVGAGI. J gave up 4 bases and V 4 bases, and 6 bases lay outside the gene matches. The CDR3 runs to 15 residues. The CDR3 reads CASSSRTGRGNTIYF. DNA for the CDR3: TGTGCCAGCAGTTCTCGGACAGGGAGGGGAAACACCATATATTTT.

The V gene is TRBV5-5, the J gene TRBJ2-5; D perhaps matches TRBD2 (5 bases). Deletions cut 3 bases from V and 4 bases from J, with 16 bases between. This CDR3 has 15 residues. The germline CDR1 and CDR2 sequences are SGHKS and YYEKEE (reference sequence). The CDR3 DNA sequence: TGTGCCAGCAGCTCCCCAGGTAGTCGGGGAGAGACCCAGTACTTC. Amino acid sequence: CASSSPGSRGETQYF.

This clone was seen a single time. The gene calls are TRBV18 and TRBJ2-1, with 13 bases fitting TRBD2. There are 17 residues in the CDR3. V shed 2 bases and J 7 bases; nucleotides not matched to a gene: 8. From germline, CDR1 is KGHSH and CDR2 LQKENI. This chain's CDR3 is CASSPAKLAGGGNEQFF. The CDR3 DNA reads as TGTGCCAGCTCACCAGCCAAACTAGCGGGAGGGGGAAATGAGCAGTTCTTC.

The V gene is TRBV11-2, the J gene TRBJ2-5; 10 positions match TRBD1. J gave up 2 bases and V 1 base, and 4 bases lay outside the gene matches. The germline gives CDR1 SGHAT, CDR2 FQNNGV. There are 16 residues in the CDR3. The CDR3 DNA follows: TGTGCCAGCAGCTTAGGGACAGGGGGTCGGCAAGAGACCCAGTACTTC. Translating gives CASSLGTGGRQETQYF. Full variable domain (rest looked up from reference TRBV11-2 and TRBJ2-5): EAGVAQSPRYKIIEKRQSVAFWCNPISGHATLYWYQQILGQGPKLLIQFQNNGVVDDSQLPKDRFSAERLKGVDSTLKIQPAKLEDSAVYLCASSLGTGGRQETQYFGPGTRLLVL.

The chain couples TRBV29-1 to TRBJ2-3, with 8 bases that match TRBD2. CDR3 length: 16 residues. Germline CDR1 SQVTM, CDR2 ANQGSEA. Germline trimming cut 1 base from V and 3 bases from J; bases unmatched to any gene: 9. CDR3 in amino acids: CSVEGVVSGITDTQYF. The CDR3 coding sequence is TGCAGCGTTGAAGGGGTGGTTAGCGGGATTACAGATACGCAGTATTTT.

The rearrangement joins TRBV19 to TRBJ2-7; 14 bases are a match to TRBD2. J lost 4 bases, V lost 6 bases, and 5 bases had no gene match. Germline-derived CDR1 and CDR2 are LNHDA and SQIVND (reference sequence). The CDR3 loop spans 15 amino acids. The CDR3 is CASRPGTSGSYEQYF. As DNA, the CDR3 is TGTGCCAGTAGACCCGGGACTAGCGGGAGTTACGAGCAGTACTTC.

J is TRBJ2-1 and V is TRBV14; weak D call: TRBD1 (5 bases). From germline, CDR1 is SGHDN and CDR2 FVKESK. Trimming stripped 1 base from V and 5 bases from J, with 15 bases between. CDR3 length: 16 residues. CDR3 region: CASSQVGARVNNEQFF. The DNA for the CDR3 is TGTGCCAGCAGCCAAGTTGGGGCCAGGGTCAACAATGAGCAGTTCTTC. The full variable domain, with the rest looked up from reference TRBV14 and TRBJ2-1, is EAGVTQFPSHSVIEKGQTVTLRCDPISGHDNLYWYRRVMGKEIKFLLHFVKESKQDESGMPNNRFLAERTGGTYSTLKVQPAELEDSGVYFCASSQVGARVNNEQFFGPGTRLTVL.

CDR3 region: CASSSPQGPVKLFF. The CDR3 coding sequence is TGTGCCAGCAGTTCGCCACAGGGTCCCGTGAAACTGTTTTTT. The chain employs TRBV28 and TRBJ1-4; D perhaps matches TRBD1 (6 bases). This CDR3 contains 14 residues. Trimming shortened V by 4 bases and J by 11 bases, and 17 bases separated the two germline ends. CDR1 is MDHEN, CDR2 SYDVKM, per germline.

The V call is TRBV7-6, the J call TRBJ2-3; D is uncertain. Per the germline V gene, CDR1 is SGHVS and CDR2 is FNYEAQ. The V and J ends lost 5 bases and 1 base respectively, with 13 bases between them. CDR3 size: 15 residues. Here the CDR3 DNA reads TGTGCCAGCAGCCCGGCATCATTCCGCACAGATACGCAGTATTTT. It specifies CASSPASFRTDTQYF.

The chain has TRBV6-6 and TRBJ1-2; unclear D gene. The CDR3 covers 13 residues. The V gene lost 7 bases and the J gene lost 8 bases, with 17 bases spanning the gap. CDR1 and CDR2 (germline): MNHNY, SVGAGI (reference sequence). CDR3 amino acids: CASTPAATYGYTF. CDR3 DNA sequence: TGTGCCAGCACTCCAGCAGCGACGTACGGCTACACCTTC.

V and J are TRBV2 and TRBJ2-1, with a tentative D call TRBD1 (6 bases). The germline CDR1 and CDR2 sequences are SNHLY and FYNNEI. The CDR3 sequence is 13 residues long. V lost 10 bases and J 0 bases, leaving 10 bases between the germline ends. The CDR3 region is CATGQFSYNEQFF. The DNA for the CDR3 is TGTGCCACCGGACAGTTCTCCTACAATGAGCAGTTCTTC.

The chain couples TRBV6-1 to TRBJ1-2; 8 nucleotides agree with TRBD1. Germline-derived CDR1 and CDR2 are MNHNS and SASEGT. J lost 6 bases, V lost 6 bases, and 9 bases had no gene match. The CDR3 is 14 residues long. The CDR3 here is CASSPRTGKNGYTF. CDR3 nucleotides: TGTGCCAGCAGCCCCCGGACAGGGAAAAATGGCTACACCTTC.

This clone has more than one count but fewer than ten. The rearrangement joins TRBV6-1 to TRBJ1-4; 8 bases are shared with TRBD1. The CDR3 is 15 residues long. Germline V CDR1 and CDR2: MNHNS, SASEGT. With V trimmed by 4 bases and J by 7 bases, 8 bases remained unmatched. The CDR3 DNA sequence: TGTGCCAGCAGTGTACAGGGGGAATATAGTGAAAAACTGTTTTTT. As protein: CASSVQGEYSEKLFF.

The chain has TRBV4-1 and TRBJ2-4, with TRBD2 matching over 11 bases. The CDR3 contains 15 residues. With 2 bases clipped from V and 9 bases from J, the junction kept 6 bases outside the gene matches. Germline CDR1 and CDR2: MGHRA and YSYEKL. For the CDR3, the DNA is TGCGCCAGCAGCCAAACTCGGCTAGCGGGAGGCATTCAGTACTTC. This translates into CASSQTRLAGGIQYF.

The chain uses TRBV27 and TRBJ2-1; 7 bases match TRBD2. This CDR3 comprises 15 residues. V was pared by 10 bases and J by 9 bases, with 18 bases of the junction left unmatched. CDR1 and CDR2 from the germline V gene are MNHEY and SMNVEV (reference sequence). The CDR3 DNA sequence: TGTGCCACCAGGAGGTCCCGGGCGGGAGTCCGTGAGCAGTTCTTC. Amino acids: CATRRSRAGVREQFF.

J is TRBJ1-1 and V is TRBV30; D unclear. The CDR3 has 12 amino acids. The germline V and J ends were trimmed by 0 bases and 5 bases, with 7 bases remaining between them. Germline assignment: CDR1 GTSNPN and CDR2 SVGIG (reference sequence). CDR3 nucleotides: TGTGCCTGGAGTGTAACCGGGACTGAAGCTTTCTTT. Translating it yields CAWSVTGTEAFF.

The chain carries TRBV6-6 and TRBJ1-4, with 7 bases that match TRBD1. This CDR3 spans 14 amino acids. Germline CDR1 MNHNY, CDR2 SVGAGI (reference sequence). Trimming took 5 bases from V and 4 from J; bases not matched to a gene: 4. The CDR3 DNA reads TGTGCCAGCAGTCCCGGGACAGATAATGAAAAACTGTTTTTT. This gives the protein CASSPGTDNEKLFF.

V usage is TRBV6-6 and J usage is TRBJ2-7; D is uncertain. Germline assignment: CDR1 MNHNY and CDR2 SVGAGI (reference sequence). Trimming took 8 bases from V and 0 from J, leaving 8 bases between them. The CDR3 is 12 residues long. The CDR3 sequence: CASGVSSYEQYF. The CDR3 DNA reads TGTGCCAGCGGGGTTTCCTCCTACGAGCAGTACTTC.

This chain joins TRBV29-1 and TRBJ2-1, with D uncertain. The CDR3 contains 14 residues. The germline V gene encodes CDR1 SQVTM and CDR2 ANQGSEA. The ends were cut back, 4 bases at V and 4 bases at J, with 14 bases in the middle. Here the CDR3 reads CSVAGVERYNEQFF. CDR3 coding DNA: TGCAGCGTTGCTGGGGTAGAAAGGTACAATGAGCAGTTCTTC.

The chain has TRBV7-2 and TRBJ2-7; 7 bases are a match to TRBD2. The CDR3 covers 15 residues. CDR1 SGHTA and CDR2 FQGNSA come from the germline V gene. Trimming at V came to 1 base and at J to 1 base, leaving 4 bases not matched to a gene. DNA of the CDR3: TGTGCCAGCAGCTTAGGGGGGGGTGGTTCCTACGAGCAGTACTTC. Translated, it gives CASSLGGGGSYEQYF.

The chain joins TRBV2 to TRBJ2-5; D is uncertain. The assigned J gene may be wrong: the sequence end matches TRBJ2-7 better. Germline values: CDR1 SNHLY, CDR2 FYNNEI. The CDR3 totals 12 residues. In nucleotides, the CDR3 is TGTGCCAGCAGTGAAGCAAGGGACGAGCAGTACTTC. Translating it yields CASSEARDEQYF.

The rearrangement links TRBV6-5 to TRBJ1-2; D perhaps matches TRBD1 (5 bases). V was cut by 5 bases and J by 4 bases, with 11 bases left in between. The CDR3 totals 13 residues. The germline CDR1 and CDR2 sequences are MNHEY and SVGAGI. CDR3 DNA: TGTGCCAGCAGTCTACAGGCAAGCTATGGCTACACCTTC. Its translation is CASSLQASYGYTF.